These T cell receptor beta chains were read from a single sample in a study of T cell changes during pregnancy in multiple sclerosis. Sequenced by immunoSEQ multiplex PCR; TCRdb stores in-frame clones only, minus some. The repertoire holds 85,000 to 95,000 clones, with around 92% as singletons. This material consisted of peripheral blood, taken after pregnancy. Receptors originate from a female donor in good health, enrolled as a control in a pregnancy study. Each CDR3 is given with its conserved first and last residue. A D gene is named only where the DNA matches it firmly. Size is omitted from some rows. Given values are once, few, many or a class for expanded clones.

cdr3_nt: TGTGCCAGCAGCCGTAGCGGGGGGCTGGATACGCAGTATTTT; cdr3_aa: CASSRSGGLDTQYF; j_call: TRBJ2-3; d_call: TRBD2; v_call: TRBV11-3; clone_size: -
cdr3_nt: TGCGCCAGCAGCCAAGATTGGTTAGCGGGGGTAGACGAGCAGTACTTC; cdr3_aa: CASSQDWLAGVDEQYF; j_call: TRBJ2-7; d_call: TRBD2; v_call: TRBV4-1; clone_size: few
cdr3_nt: TGTGCTAGTGGCAAACAGGGCTCTGGAAACACCATATATTTT; cdr3_aa: CASGKQGSGNTIYF; j_call: TRBJ1-3; d_call: -; v_call: TRBV12-5; clone_size: -
cdr3_nt: TGTGCCTGGGGACAGGGATGGACTGAAGCTTTCTTT; cdr3_aa: CAWGQGWTEAFF; j_call: TRBJ1-1; d_call: TRBD1; v_call: TRBV30; clone_size: -
cdr3_nt: TGTGCCAGCAGCCTAAAAGGGGGATACAATGAGCAGTTCTTC; cdr3_aa: CASSLKGGYNEQFF; j_call: TRBJ2-1; d_call: -; v_call: TRBV6-6; clone_size: -
cdr3_nt: TGCAGTGCTACGACAGGCTACGAGCAGTACTTC; cdr3_aa: CSATTGYEQYF; j_call: TRBJ2-7; d_call: -; v_call: TRBV20-1; clone_size: -
cdr3_nt: TGCGCCAGCACCTCTTCCTCGGGGAACACTGAAGCTTTCTTT; cdr3_aa: CASTSSSGNTEAFF; j_call: TRBJ1-1; d_call: -; v_call: TRBV5-1; clone_size: -
cdr3_nt: TGTGCCAGCAGCGTAGGGGGGGGTCCCTATGGCTACACCTTC; cdr3_aa: CASSVGGGPYGYTF; j_call: TRBJ1-2; d_call: -; v_call: TRBV9; clone_size: -
cdr3_nt: TGCGCCAGCAGCGGGCGAGAGGGCGACACTGAAGCTTTCTTT; cdr3_aa: CASSGREGDTEAFF; j_call: TRBJ1-1; d_call: -; v_call: TRBV4-1; clone_size: once
cdr3_nt: TGTGCCACCCGGACAGGGGAGAAGAGGTACGAGCAGTACTTC; cdr3_aa: CATRTGEKRYEQYF; j_call: TRBJ2-7; d_call: TRBD1; v_call: TRBV19; clone_size: -
cdr3_nt: TGTGCCAGTAGGGGCTATTTTGGCTACACCTTC; cdr3_aa: CASRGYFGYTF; j_call: TRBJ1-2; d_call: -; v_call: TRBV19; clone_size: -
cdr3_nt: TGTGCCAGTAGTATAATAGGGGGGGATCAGCCCCAGCATTTT; cdr3_aa: CASSIIGGDQPQHF; j_call: TRBJ1-5; d_call: -; v_call: TRBV19; clone_size: once
cdr3_nt: TGTGCCAGCACCGGGAATGCGGGTCGTGGCTACACCTTC; cdr3_aa: CASTGNAGRGYTF; j_call: TRBJ1-2; d_call: -; v_call: TRBV28; clone_size: -
cdr3_nt: TGTGCCAGCAGCTTATCGAGGGGGCGGCAAGTTCGGAGGACTGAAGCTTTCTTT; cdr3_aa: CASSLSRGRQVRRTEAFF; j_call: TRBJ1-1; d_call: TRBD1; v_call: TRBV7-3; clone_size: -
cdr3_nt: TGTGCCAGCAGCCAAGAGGCGGGGGAATGGGAGACCCAGTACTTC; cdr3_aa: CASSQEAGEWETQYF; j_call: TRBJ2-5; d_call: TRBD2; v_call: TRBV4-2; clone_size: -
cdr3_nt: TGCGCCAGCAGCCAAGGTCCAGGGGGGAACTATGGCTACACCTTC; cdr3_aa: CASSQGPGGNYGYTF; j_call: TRBJ1-2; d_call: TRBD1; v_call: TRBV4-3; clone_size: once
cdr3_nt: TGTGCCAGCCCCGGGACAGGGTCCAATGAGCAGTTCTTC; cdr3_aa: CASPGTGSNEQFF; j_call: TRBJ2-1; d_call: TRBD1; v_call: TRBV18; clone_size: -
cdr3_nt: TGTGCCAGCAGGCAGGGGACAGGGGGCACCTATAATTCACCCCTCCACTTT; cdr3_aa: CASRQGTGGTYNSPLHF; j_call: TRBJ1-6; d_call: TRBD1; v_call: TRBV27; clone_size: -
cdr3_nt: TGTGCCAGCAGCTTAGCGGAGACAGGGACCCAGCCCCAGCATTTT; cdr3_aa: CASSLAETGTQPQHF; j_call: TRBJ1-5; d_call: TRBD1; v_call: TRBV7-2; clone_size: -
cdr3_nt: TGTGCCAGCAGTTTAATGGGACAGGGGGCCTACAATGAGCAGTTCTTC; cdr3_aa: CASSLMGQGAYNEQFF; j_call: TRBJ2-1; d_call: TRBD1; v_call: TRBV28; clone_size: once
cdr3_nt: TGTGCCAGTAACTTTCAGGGGAGAGAGACCCAGTACTTC; cdr3_aa: CASNFQGRETQYF; j_call: TRBJ2-5; d_call: -; v_call: TRBV5-6; clone_size: -
cdr3_nt: TGCGCCAGCAGACCGAAAATGGACGGACTTAACACCGGGGAGCTGTTTTTT; cdr3_aa: CASRPKMDGLNTGELFF; j_call: TRBJ2-2; d_call: -; v_call: TRBV5-1; clone_size: -
cdr3_nt: TGTGCCAGCAGCCCCAAAGACACCACAGATACGCAGTATTTT; cdr3_aa: CASSPKDTTDTQYF; j_call: TRBJ2-3; d_call: -; v_call: TRBV11-2; clone_size: -
cdr3_nt: TGCAGTGCCAGGAATGAGCAGTTCTTC; cdr3_aa: CSARNEQFF; j_call: TRBJ2-1; d_call: -; v_call: TRBV20-1; clone_size: -
cdr3_nt: TGTGCCAGCAGTTTTCAGGGACAGGGAACCCACGAGCAGTACTTC; cdr3_aa: CASSFQGQGTHEQYF; j_call: TRBJ2-7; d_call: TRBD1; v_call: TRBV27; clone_size: -
cdr3_nt: TGCGCCAGCAGCCAAGATTGGGGCAGGGGCTTACTAGCCAAAAACATTCAGTACTTC; cdr3_aa: CASSQDWGRGLLAKNIQYF; j_call: TRBJ2-4; d_call: -; v_call: TRBV4-1; clone_size: -
cdr3_nt: TGTGCCAGTACCGAGGGTGGCTCCTACAATGAGCAGTTCTTC; cdr3_aa: CASTEGGSYNEQFF; j_call: TRBJ2-1; d_call: -; v_call: TRBV19; clone_size: once
cdr3_nt: TGCGCCAGCAGCCAAGAAGTGGTCGAAAAGGGAGGACCGGGTAAGTGCACAGATACGCAGTATTTT; cdr3_aa: CASSQEVVEKGGPGKCTDTQYF; j_call: TRBJ2-3; d_call: -; v_call: TRBV4-1; clone_size: -
cdr3_nt: TGTGCCAGCAGCCTAGCCGGAGGAAACTACGAGCAGTACTTC; cdr3_aa: CASSLAGGNYEQYF; j_call: TRBJ2-7; d_call: -; v_call: TRBV7-8; clone_size: -
cdr3_nt: TGTGCCAGCAGCGCCACCGGGACAGGGGTCAGGGGATCCCAGCATTTT; cdr3_aa: CASSATGTGVRGSQHF; j_call: TRBJ1-5; d_call: TRBD1; v_call: TRBV7-9; clone_size: -
cdr3_nt: TGTGCCAGCTCACCTCAGGGGGCCGGTAGCAATCAGCCCCAGCATTTT; cdr3_aa: CASSPQGAGSNQPQHF; j_call: TRBJ1-5; d_call: TRBD1; v_call: TRBV18; clone_size: once
cdr3_nt: TGCGCCAGCAGCCAAGGGTGGCAGGGGATGGTCAAAAACATTCAGTACTTC; cdr3_aa: CASSQGWQGMVKNIQYF; j_call: TRBJ2-4; d_call: -; v_call: TRBV4-3; clone_size: -
cdr3_nt: TGTGCCAGCAGCTTAAACAGTATGCGGGGTCTTCGCGGCTACACCTTC; cdr3_aa: CASSLNSMRGLRGYTF; j_call: TRBJ1-2; d_call: -; v_call: TRBV7-9; clone_size: -
cdr3_nt: TGCGCCAGCAGCCAAGACAGTGCCTCTGGAAACACCATATATTTT; cdr3_aa: CASSQDSASGNTIYF; j_call: TRBJ1-3; d_call: -; v_call: TRBV4-3; clone_size: -
cdr3_nt: TGTGCCAGCTCCGTACAGGGAGGGAATGAGCAGTTCTTC; cdr3_aa: CASSVQGGNEQFF; j_call: TRBJ2-1; d_call: -; v_call: TRBV18; clone_size: -
cdr3_nt: TGTGCCAGCAGCGTCGACTTAGCCTCCTACAATGAGCAGTTCTTC; cdr3_aa: CASSVDLASYNEQFF; j_call: TRBJ2-1; d_call: -; v_call: TRBV9; clone_size: -
cdr3_nt: TGTGCCAGCAGCCTTACGGGGGGGCCCAGGGAGCAGTACTTC; cdr3_aa: CASSLTGGPREQYF; j_call: TRBJ2-7; d_call: TRBD2; v_call: TRBV7-2; clone_size: -
cdr3_nt: TGTGCCAGCAGAAACACAGGGAAACACGAGCAGTACTTC; cdr3_aa: CASRNTGKHEQYF; j_call: TRBJ2-7; d_call: -; v_call: TRBV6-1; clone_size: once
cdr3_nt: TGTGCCAGCAGCTCTGGACTAGCTCCCCTCTACGAGCAGTACTTC; cdr3_aa: CASSSGLAPLYEQYF; j_call: TRBJ2-7; d_call: TRBD2; v_call: TRBV11-3; clone_size: -
cdr3_nt: TGTGCCAGCAGGACAGGGAATAAGAACACTGAAGCTTTCTTT; cdr3_aa: CASRTGNKNTEAFF; j_call: TRBJ1-1; d_call: TRBD1; v_call: TRBV6-1; clone_size: few
cdr3_nt: TGTGCCAGCATTGAACAGGGGGTCTATGGCTACACCTTC; cdr3_aa: CASIEQGVYGYTF; j_call: TRBJ1-2; d_call: TRBD1; v_call: TRBV28; clone_size: -
cdr3_nt: TGCGCCAGCAGCCAAGATAGTCCAGGGGGCTCAGGCGGCTACACCTTC; cdr3_aa: CASSQDSPGGSGGYTF; j_call: TRBJ1-2; d_call: TRBD1; v_call: TRBV4-3; clone_size: once
cdr3_nt: TGTGCCAGCAGCTTACCGGGACAGGGTGGCGGCTACACCTTC; cdr3_aa: CASSLPGQGGGYTF; j_call: TRBJ1-2; d_call: TRBD1; v_call: TRBV7-2; clone_size: once
cdr3_nt: TGTGCCAGCAGTTATCGGGCAGGGGGCGCCTACTATGGCTACACCTTC; cdr3_aa: CASSYRAGGAYYGYTF; j_call: TRBJ1-2; d_call: TRBD1; v_call: TRBV6-6; clone_size: -
cdr3_nt: TGTGCCAGCCGAGGCAGGGGGGAGGCGGGAAAACTGTTTTTT; cdr3_aa: CASRGRGEAGKLFF; j_call: TRBJ1-4; d_call: TRBD1; v_call: TRBV6-6; clone_size: -
cdr3_nt: TGTGCCAGCAGCTTGACTGGGGGCGGGTATGGCTACACCTTC; cdr3_aa: CASSLTGGGYGYTF; j_call: TRBJ1-2; d_call: -; v_call: TRBV5-4; clone_size: -
cdr3_nt: TGTGCCAGCAGCCGCACGGGACAGCCGAACACTGAAGCTTTCTTT; cdr3_aa: CASSRTGQPNTEAFF; j_call: TRBJ1-1; d_call: TRBD1; v_call: TRBV7-6; clone_size: -